The entry that follows covers one TCR beta chain sequence. No cognate antigen has been identified for it. Within one base of it there is no much larger clone, and no base qualities were kept. CDR1 LGHNA and CDR2 YNFKEQ were looked up in the germline V gene. The CDR3, from cysteine to phenylalanine, totals 15 residues. The kept DNA is CDR3 alone, 45 bases in frame from the first base. V gives up 2 bases and J gives up 10 bases, and the segment between their germline ends measures 15 bases. This sample is drawn from a study of T cells in Graves' hyperthyroidism and ophthalmopathy (dated by TCRdb to between 2018 and 2021). General notes on the study: Peripheral blood samples were taken at the time of initial diagnosis, prior to any treatment. After blood sampling, hyperthyroidism patients were treated with methimazole at a starting dose of 30 mg daily, and ophthalmopathy patients were treated with high-dose intravenous methylprednisolone. TCR V-J signatures able to tell the groups apart were searched for in a discovery cohort of approximately 95 patients, of whom over 40 had Graves' ophthalmopathy and about 60 had stable Graves' hyperthyroidism. According to the paper, TCR Vbeta CDR3 sequencing was carried out on 135 peripheral blood samples, which came from some 41 ophthalmopathy, 75 to 80 hyperthyroidism and around 17 progressor patients. Whether ophthalmopathy could be predicted prospectively was tested in an independent validation cohort made up of approximately 19 hyperthyroidism patients plus 17 patients who later progressed to ophthalmopathy. In roughly six Graves' hyperthyroidism patients, the study also compared T-cell repertoires from thyroid tissue with T-cell repertoires from blood. The approximately 100 discovery patients were divided at random into training and test sets in a 7:3 ratio. The investigation overall reported the following: Most expanded thyroid clonotypes (frequency above 0.001) were also detected in blood, a finding suggesting that blood repertoires may reflect thyroid immune responses. In validation, the model predicted progression to ophthalmopathy a median of roughly 6.2 months before onset, with about 64% sensitivity and 72.22% specificity. No statistical method was used to fix the sample size in advance, and group allocation was not hidden from the investigators. Ophthalmopathy was separated from stable hyperthyroidism by a 13 V-J signature model, with approximately 90% sensitivity and about 81% specificity obtained in cross-validation and 80%/75% obtained in testing.

TCR beta CDR3 regions were amplified from RNA transcripts. The TCR CDR3 was subjected to a first round of RT-PCR using the HTBI primer set and the Qiagen OneStep RT-PCR kit. Libraries were constructed in a second round of multiplex PCR, after which size selection and purification were performed. Libraries were sequenced paired-end with 100 bp reads on an Illumina HiSeq2000. The paper's data handling went like this. SOAPnuke was used to process the raw data, with reads discarded if the reads contained adapters or uncalled bases, had a mean Phred below 15, or lacked an exact constant-primer or identifier match. COPE v1.2.5 was used to merge high-quality paired reads, and clonotypes were defined as unique nucleotide sequences. Clonotypes were aligned to IMGT TRBV, TRBD and TRBJ reference segments using MiTCR v1.1. The analysis included only V-J combinations with a frequency above 0.0001, which together covered about 99% of the repertoires. The TCS score was defined as F50 (clonal expansion) divided by E x V (chaos), with BLOSUM62-based TCRdist calculated between CDR3 peptides within each V-J. Welch's t-statistics and random forest reduced around 520 V-J features to 10 to 15, which were used in a naive Bayes classifier (R e1071). TCRdb reprocessing: public reads trimmed at Q25 with fastp, clones called with MiXCR, in-frame beta chains kept. Records with the same CDR3 protein are collapsed into one entry carrying the most frequent genes and DNA. The V and J calls, along with clone size, are taken from TCRdb and not from the paper's own processing. This sample lists 500,000 to 650,000 distinct CDR3 sequences; 13% to 15% were detected once. The biggest ten clones account for approximately 12% of the sample.

Moderately to severely active disease, a Clinical Activity Score of at least 3, a NOSPECS grade of at least 4, and a duration under 3 months were present in ophthalmopathy patients. Any patient with an uncontrolled infection, another autoimmune disease, pregnancy or lactation was excluded. Diagnoses relied on clinical symptoms, serum thyroxine and TRAb, thyroid ultrasound and orbital computed tomography. PBMCs were isolated from about 9.1 ml of fresh peripheral blood by Ficoll-Paque density gradient centrifugation. Total RNA was extracted with Trizol reagent, and quality was checked on an Agilent 2100 Bioanalyzer.

The clonotype was recovered from a woman in her forties or fifties with Graves' ophthalmopathy. The rearranged segments are TRBV4-2 and TRBJ1-6; the best D guess is TRBD1, with 6 bases matching. The sample taken for sequencing was blood. CDR3 loop: CASSQQRGAESPLHF. In nucleotide form, the sequence is TGTGCCAGCAGCCAACAGCGGGGGGCGGAATCACCCCTCCACTTT.